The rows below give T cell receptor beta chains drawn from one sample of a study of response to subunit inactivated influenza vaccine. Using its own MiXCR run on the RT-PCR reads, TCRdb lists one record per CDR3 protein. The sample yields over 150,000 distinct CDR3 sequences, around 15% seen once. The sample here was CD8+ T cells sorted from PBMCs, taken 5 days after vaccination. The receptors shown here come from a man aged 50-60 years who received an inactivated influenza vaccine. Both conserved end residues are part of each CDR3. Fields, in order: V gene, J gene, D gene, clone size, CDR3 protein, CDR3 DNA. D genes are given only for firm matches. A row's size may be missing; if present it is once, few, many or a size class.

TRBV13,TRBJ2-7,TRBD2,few,CASSPRGRGGRSNEQYF,TGTGCCAGCAGCCCCCGGGGTCGTGGCGGGAGATCAAACGAGCAGTACTTC
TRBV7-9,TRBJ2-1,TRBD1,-,CASSLDRGDNEQFF,TGTGCCAGCAGCTTGGACAGGGGGGACAATGAGCAGTTCTTC
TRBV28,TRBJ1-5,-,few,CASSIRRYNNQPQHF,TGTGCCAGCAGTATCCGACGGTATAACAATCAGCCCCAGCATTTT
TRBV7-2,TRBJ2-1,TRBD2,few,CASSLAGLAAYNEQFF,TGTGCCAGCAGCTTAGCGGGACTAGCGGCCTACAATGAGCAGTTCTTC
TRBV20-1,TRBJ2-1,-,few,CSARSIGQYEQFF,TGCAGTGCTAGGTCTATTGGGCAATATGAGCAGTTCTTC
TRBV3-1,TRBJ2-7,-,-,CASSPGPDTYEQYF,TGTGCCAGCAGCCCTGGGCCAGATACCTACGAGCAGTACTTC
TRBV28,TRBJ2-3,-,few,CATQPVLGGPGTQYF,TGTGCCACCCAACCGGTGTTGGGGGGGCCTGGTACGCAGTATTTT
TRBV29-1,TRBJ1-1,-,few,CSVGWGGTEAFF,TGCAGCGTTGGCTGGGGGGGAACTGAAGCTTTCTTT
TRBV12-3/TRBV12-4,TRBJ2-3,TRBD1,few,CASSTEGATSTDTQYF,TGTGCCAGCAGCACTGAGGGGGCAACTAGCACAGATACGCAGTATTTT
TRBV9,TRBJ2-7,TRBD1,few,CASSVGGTGGEQYF,TGTGCCAGCAGCGTTGGGGGGACAGGGGGCGAGCAGTACTTC
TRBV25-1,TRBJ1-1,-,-,CASREHGGSEAFF,TGTGCCAGCAGGGAGCATGGGGGCTCTGAAGCTTTCTTT
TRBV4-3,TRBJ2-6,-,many,CASSQVSSGANVLTF,TGCGCCAGCAGCCAAGTTTCCTCTGGGGCCAACGTCCTGACTTTC
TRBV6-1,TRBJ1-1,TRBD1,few,CASSIGQGGVAFF,TGTGCCAGCAGTATAGGACAGGGGGGAGTAGCTTTCTTT
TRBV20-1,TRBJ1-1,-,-,CSASPETMNTEAFF,TGCAGTGCTAGTCCTGAAACCATGAACACTGAAGCTTTCTTT
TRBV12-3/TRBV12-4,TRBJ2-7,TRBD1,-,CASISSGTGFYEQYF,TGTGCCAGCATTTCATCCGGGACAGGATTCTACGAGCAGTACTTC
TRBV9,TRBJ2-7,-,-,CASSGKDSTYEQYF,TGTGCCAGCAGCGGAAAGGACAGTACCTACGAGCAGTACTTC
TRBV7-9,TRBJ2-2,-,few,CASSPVLATGELFF,TGTGCCAGCAGCCCCGTACTAGCAACCGGGGAGCTGTTTTTT
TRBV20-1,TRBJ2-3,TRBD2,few,CSASSLAGATDTQYF,TGCAGTGCTAGTTCCCTAGCGGGGGCCACAGATACGCAGTATTTT
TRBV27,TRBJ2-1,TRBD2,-,CASSLAGLANEQFF,TGTGCCAGCAGTCTCGCGGGACTAGCGAATGAGCAGTTCTTC
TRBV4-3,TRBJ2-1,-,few,CASSQMLINEQFF,TGCGCCAGCAGCCAAATGCTGATCAATGAGCAGTTCTTC
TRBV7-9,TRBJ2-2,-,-,CASSFSANTGELFF,TGTGCCAGCAGCTTTTCTGCGAACACCGGGGAGCTGTTTTTT
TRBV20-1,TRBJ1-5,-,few,CSARDVGGHQPQHF,TGCAGTGCTAGAGATGTGGGCGGACACCAGCCCCAGCATTTT
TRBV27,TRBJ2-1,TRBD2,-,CASSLSGRAGSYNEQFF,TGTGCCAGCAGTTTAAGCGGGAGGGCGGGCTCCTACAATGAGCAGTTCTTC
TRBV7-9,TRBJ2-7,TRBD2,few,CASSAGLAGEGEQYF,TGTGCCAGCAGCGCGGGACTAGCGGGAGAGGGGGAGCAGTACTTC
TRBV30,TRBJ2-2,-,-,CAWSIGTGELFF,TGTGCCTGGAGCATCGGTACCGGGGAGCTGTTTTTT
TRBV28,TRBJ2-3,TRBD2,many,CASSLLLAGGPDTQYF,TGTGCCAGCAGTCTCTTACTAGCGGGAGGGCCAGATACGCAGTATTTT
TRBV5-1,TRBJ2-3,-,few,CASSLETDTQYF,TGCGCCAGCAGCTTGGAAACAGATACGCAGTATTTT
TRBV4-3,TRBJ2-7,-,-,CASSQVKGSSYEQYF,TGCGCCAGCAGCCAAGTAAAAGGGAGCTCCTACGAGCAGTACTTC
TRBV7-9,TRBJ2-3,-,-,CASSLPDPSSTDTQYF,TGTGCCAGCAGCTTACCCGACCCCAGTAGCACAGATACGCAGTATTTT
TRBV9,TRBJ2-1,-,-,CASSVSGQSYNEQFF,TGTGCCAGCAGCGTAAGCGGGCAATCATACAATGAGCAGTTCTTC
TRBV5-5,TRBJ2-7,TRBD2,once,CASSFYPGLKEGEQYF,TGTGCCAGCAGCTTCTACCCGGGACTAAAGGAGGGCGAGCAGTACTTC
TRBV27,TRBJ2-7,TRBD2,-,CASSLSWRGGYEQYF,TGTGCCAGCAGTTTATCGTGGCGGGGGGGCTACGAGCAGTACTTC
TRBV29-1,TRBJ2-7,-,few,CSVVASKGLYEQYF,TGCAGCGTTGTAGCTTCCAAGGGATTATACGAGCAGTACTTC
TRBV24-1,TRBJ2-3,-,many,CATSDLQGLGTTDTQYF,TGTGCCACCAGTGATCTCCAGGGGCTCGGCACCACAGATACGCAGTATTTT
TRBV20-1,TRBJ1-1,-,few,CSATQGVRTEAFF,TGCAGTGCTACACAGGGAGTTAGGACTGAAGCTTTCTTT
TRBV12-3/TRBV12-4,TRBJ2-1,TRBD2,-,CASSLVGLASNEQFF,TGTGCCAGCAGTTTAGTGGGACTAGCATCCAATGAGCAGTTCTTC
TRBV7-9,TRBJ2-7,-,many,CASSAAQGETHYYEQYF,TGTGCCAGCAGCGCAGCCCAGGGAGAGACCCACTACTACGAGCAGTACTTC
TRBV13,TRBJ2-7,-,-,CASKREGGLYEQYF,TGTGCCAGCAAGAGGGAGGGGGGGTTATACGAGCAGTACTTC
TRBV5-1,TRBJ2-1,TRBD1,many,CASRGDRDEQFF,TGCGCCAGCAGGGGGGACAGGGATGAGCAGTTCTTC
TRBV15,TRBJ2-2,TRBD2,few,CATSRVLGGDTGELFF,TGTGCCACCAGCAGAGTCTTGGGAGGGGACACCGGGGAGCTGTTTTTT
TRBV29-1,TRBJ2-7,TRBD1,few,CSVGGTGVGYEQYF,TGCAGCGTTGGAGGGACAGGGGTGGGCTACGAGCAGTACTTC
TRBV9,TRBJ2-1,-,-,CASSETSTHEQFF,TGTGCCAGCAGCGAAACTAGTACCCATGAGCAGTTCTTC
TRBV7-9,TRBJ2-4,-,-,CASSTPDTKNIQYF,TGTGCCAGCAGCACCCCGGACACCAAAAACATTCAGTACTTC
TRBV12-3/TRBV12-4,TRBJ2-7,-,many,CASSYVRDSEQYF,TGTGCCAGCAGCTACGTGCGGGATAGCGAGCAGTACTTC
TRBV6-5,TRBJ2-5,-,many,CASSYFFRENEETQYF,TGTGCCAGCAGTTACTTCTTCCGGGAGAATGAAGAGACCCAGTACTTC
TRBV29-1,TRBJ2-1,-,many,CSVWGLEGISYNEQFF,TGCAGCGTTTGGGGGCTGGAGGGGATCTCCTACAATGAGCAGTTCTTC
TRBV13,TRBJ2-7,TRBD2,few,CASSAGTSFSYEQYF,TGTGCCAGCAGCGCCGGGACTAGCTTTTCGTACGAGCAGTACTTC
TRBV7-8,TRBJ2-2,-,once,CASSYLGTLGDYTGELFF,TGTGCCAGCAGCTACTTGGGCACTTTAGGTGATTACACCGGGGAGCTGTTTTTT
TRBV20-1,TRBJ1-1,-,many,CSVPEAFF,TGCAGTGTCCCCGAAGCTTTCTTT